This TCR beta chain originates from a study of shared clonotypes between healthy human individuals. The wider study: Contributing individuals were a couple of females and a few males aged 18 to 49. Points from the study as a whole: Generation probabilities of non-shared clonotypes were lower (relative to those shared by all four donors).

Remarks on this clone: Its antigen is still unknown.

Every subset had its genomic DNA shared out evenly among several immunoSEQ plates. Libraries were prepared by immunoSEQ multiplex PCR; TCRdb keeps only in-frame clonotypes and omits some of them. The repertoire has 600,000 to 750,000 clones, roughly two thirds of them found once; the top ten carry approximately 1.8%. The CDR3 sequence is 14 residues long. Germline-derived CDR1 and CDR2 are MNHNY and SVGAGI (reference sequence). Trimming cost V 7 bases and J 7 bases, with 16 bases left between them. The investigators split CD4+ cells into a CD45RA+ naive subset and a CD45RA-negative memory subset. The chain joins TRBV6-6 to TRBJ2-2; TRBD2 is a possible D gene (5 bases). Material for sequencing was memory CD4+ T cells sorted from blood. Regarding subset: CD45RA-negative fraction. This clonotype was obtained from a woman aged 30 to 39 in good health. The CDR3 bases are TGTGCCAGCACACTAAGGACGGGGTACGGGGAGCTGTTTTTT. Residues: CASTLRTGYGELFF.